The rows below give T cell receptor beta chains drawn from one sample of a study of graft-versus-host responses after intestinal transplantation. Sequencing was performed with immunoSEQ multiplex PCR; in TCRdb, only in-frame clones are kept and a portion is missing. Of around 88,000 clones in the sample, around four fifths were seen once. Antigens for these TCRs are unknown. Sequencing was performed on unstimulated CD8+ T cells sorted from spleen or lymph node cells, taken before intestinal transplant. The receptors originated from a human donor who received an intestinal transplant. CDR3s include the opening cysteine and the closing phenylalanine or tryptophan. Each record gives: CDR3 length, D gene, V gene, J gene, clone size, CDR3 DNA, CDR3 protein. D genes are given only for firm matches. Clone size is not always given. Where it is, it says once, few, many or a class for expanded clones.

15	TRBD2	TRBV6-1	TRBJ2-3	once	TGTGCCAGCAGACCGCTAGCGGGGGGGCAAGATACGCAGTATTTT	CASRPLAGGQDTQYF
15	-	TRBV14	TRBJ2-1	-	TGTGCCAGCAGCCAACGGCAGCTTATATACAATGAGCAGTTCTTC	CASSQRQLIYNEQFF
16	TRBD2	TRBV5-1	TRBJ2-5	-	TGCGCCAGCAGCTTAAGACTAGCGTCAATTGTAGAGACCCAGTACTTC	CASSLRLASIVETQYF
13	-	TRBV7-6	TRBJ2-3	-	TGTGCCAGCAGCTATCAGGGGGGGGATACGCAGTATTTT	CASSYQGGDTQYF
16	-	TRBV21-1	TRBJ2-3	-	TGTGCCAGCAGCCCTCCAACTAGCGGGGACACAGATACGCAGTATTTT	CASSPPTSGDTDTQYF
13	-	TRBV6-5	TRBJ2-2	-	TGTGCCAGCAGTTACTCGCCGACCGGGGAGCTGTTTTTT	CASSYSPTGELFF
14	-	TRBV2	TRBJ2-7	once	TGTGCCAGCAGTGAAGGTCCAGGGCCCTACGAGCAGTACTTC	CASSEGPGPYEQYF
16	TRBD2	TRBV19	TRBJ2-1	-	TGTGCCAGTAGTCGGATGGGACTAGCGGATTACAATGAGCAGTTCTTC	CASSRMGLADYNEQFF
15	TRBD1	TRBV6-5	TRBJ1-6	-	TGTGCCAGCAGTTACTCCTGGACAGGTAGATCACCCCTCCACTTT	CASSYSWTGRSPLHF
13	TRBD2	TRBV7-7	TRBJ2-5	-	TGTGCTAGCAGCTGGACTAGCCAAGAGACCCAGTACTTC	CASSWTSQETQYF
16	TRBD2	TRBV11-2	TRBJ2-1	-	TGTGCCAGCAGCTTATTTCCGGGAGGTTTTTACAATGAGCAGTTCTTC	CASSLFPGGFYNEQFF
11	-	TRBV2	TRBJ2-1	-	TGTGCCAGCATGGCTAGCAATGAGCAGTTCTTC	CASMASNEQFF
14	-	TRBV19	TRBJ2-7	-	TGTGCCAGTAGTATAGTCGCAGGGTCCTACGAGCAGTACTTC	CASSIVAGSYEQYF
15	TRBD1	TRBV6-5	TRBJ1-5	few	TGTGCCAGCAGCGCCGACAGGGAGCAAAATCAGCCCCAGCATTTT	CASSADREQNQPQHF
14	-	TRBV9	TRBJ2-7	few	TGTGCCAGCAGCGTAGGTGGCAGCTCCTACGAGCAGTACTTC	CASSVGGSSYEQYF
13	-	TRBV28	TRBJ2-1	-	TGTGCCGGATCCCGGGGAGATAGCAATGAGCAGTTCTTC	CAGSRGDSNEQFF
11	-	TRBV27	TRBJ2-3	-	TGTGCCAGCAGTTCCACAGATACGCAGTATTTT	CASSSTDTQYF
15	-	TRBV7-6	TRBJ1-5	-	TGTGCCAGCAGCTTAGGGGCCGGGACAAATCAGCCCCAGCATTTT	CASSLGAGTNQPQHF
12	-	TRBV5-1	TRBJ2-2	-	TGCGCCAGTCCCTCAAACACCGGGGAGCTGTTTTTT	CASPSNTGELFF
13	-	TRBV30	TRBJ2-3	once	TGTGCCTGGAGTGGGCTGGAGACAGATACGCAGTATTTT	CAWSGLETDTQYF
12	-	TRBV18	TRBJ2-7	-	TGTGCCAGCTCTAGAGACTTGGGCGAGCAGTACTTC	CASSRDLGEQYF
15	TRBD2	TRBV27	TRBJ2-1	-	TGTGCCAGCAGTTTAAGACTAGCGGGTTGGTATGAGCAGTTCTTC	CASSLRLAGWYEQFF